A selection of T cell receptor beta chains follows, all from one sample in a study of T cell repertoires in cytomegalovirus infection. A single record per CDR3 protein comes from TCRdb applying MiXCR to the reads. The sample has fewer than 950,000 distinct CDR3 sequences, about 33% seen once. Their antigens are not known. The sample here was cultured CD8+ T cells from PBMCs, taken from culture after CMV antigen stimulation. These receptor sequences come from a human donor in good health (CMV status not recorded). Some clones in this sample may be carry-over from other donors' samples. CDR3s include the opening cysteine and the closing phenylalanine or tryptophan. Fields, in order: clone size, V gene, J gene, D gene, CDR3 protein, CDR3 DNA. D genes are given only for firm matches. Size tells how often a clone was seen (once, few, many) or the class of an expanded clone, and some rows leave it out.

many,TRBV7-2,TRBJ1-4,TRBD1,CASSLASGGFYEKLFF,TGTGCCAGCAGCTTAGCGTCAGGGGGTTTTTATGAAAAACTGTTTTTT
NA,TRBV27,TRBJ2-4,TRBD1,CASSSNRGLRNIQYF,TGTGCCAGCAGTTCGAACAGGGGCTTGAGAAACATTCAGTACTTC
few,TRBV2,TRBJ2-7,NA,CASLERYGYEQYF,TGTGCCAGCCTCGAGCGTTACGGCTACGAGCAGTACTTC
NA,TRBV15,TRBJ2-1,TRBD2,CATSRAGSSYNEQFF,TGTGCCACCAGTAGAGCGGGGAGCTCCTACAATGAGCAGTTCTTC
NA,TRBV12-3/TRBV12-4,TRBJ2-1,NA,CASRPGGRGRYNEQFF,TGTGCCAGCCGGCCAGGGGGGAGGGGGCGATACAATGAGCAGTTCTTC
NA,TRBV19,TRBJ2-1,TRBD2,CASTPRASGVDEQFF,TGTGCCAGTACCCCCAGGGCTAGCGGGGTCGATGAGCAGTTCTTC
few,TRBV5-1,TRBJ2-5,NA,CASSLEPEETQYF,TGCGCCAGCAGCTTGGAACCGGAAGAGACCCAGTACTTC
NA,TRBV4-1,TRBJ2-3,TRBD1,CASSQFLGQGVDTQYF,TGCGCCAGCAGCCAATTTTTGGGACAGGGGGTAGATACGCAGTATTTT
NA,TRBV19,TRBJ2-2,NA,CATSFGGRELFF,TGTGCCACCTCCTTCGGAGGGAGGGAGCTGTTTTTT
NA,TRBV19,TRBJ2-7,TRBD1,CASSPPAGTGIYEQYF,TGTGCCAGTAGTCCACCCGCCGGGACAGGGATTTACGAGCAGTACTTC
NA,TRBV7-6,TRBJ1-5,NA,CASSLGYNQHQHF,TGTGCCAGCAGTCTAGGGTACAATCAGCACCAGCATTTT
NA,TRBV27,TRBJ2-7,TRBD1,CASSVRGQGYEQYF,TGTGCCAGCAGTGTAAGGGGACAGGGCTACGAGCAGTACTTC
once,TRBV7-9,TRBJ1-1,NA,CASAGPRGTEAFF,TGTGCTAGTGCGGGACCCCGGGGCACTGAAGCTTTCTTT
NA,TRBV6-5,TRBJ2-7,NA,CASSWGSNPYEQYF,TGTGCCAGCAGTTGGGGATCAAATCCCTACGAGCAGTACTTC
NA,TRBV13,TRBJ2-2,TRBD2,CASSLLAGASNTGELFF,TGTGCCAGCAGCTTGCTAGCGGGGGCCTCGAACACCGGGGAGCTGTTTTTT
NA,TRBV2,TRBJ1-3,NA,CASIADLGSGNTIYF,TGTGCCAGCATCGCAGATCTCGGCTCTGGAAACACCATATATTTT
NA,TRBV6-1,TRBJ1-5,NA,CASSEEAYSNQPQHF,TGTGCCAGCAGTGAAGAAGCTTATAGCAATCAGCCCCAGCATTTT
NA,TRBV27,TRBJ1-4,NA,CASSLYFSFTTNEKLFF,TGTGCCAGCAGTTTATACTTCTCCTTCACAACTAATGAAAAACTGTTTTTT
NA,TRBV12-3/TRBV12-4,TRBJ1-3,NA,CASRKQTSGNTIYF,TGTGCCAGCAGAAAACAGACCTCTGGAAACACCATATATTTT
NA,TRBV6-1,TRBJ2-2,TRBD1,CASSEADREMAATGELFF,TGTGCCAGCAGTGAAGCGGACAGGGAAATGGCGGCCACCGGGGAGCTGTTTTTT
few,TRBV29-1,TRBJ2-7,NA,CSVGNTRSTYEQYF,TGCAGCGTTGGGAACACCAGGTCGACCTACGAGCAGTACTTC
NA,TRBV20-1,TRBJ2-5,TRBD2,CSARPLAGFQETQYF,TGCAGTGCTAGGCCTCTAGCGGGTTTCCAAGAGACCCAGTACTTC
NA,TRBV18,TRBJ2-1,NA,CASSPGVEGNEQFF,TGTGCCAGCTCACCAGGGGTGGAGGGCAATGAGCAGTTCTTC
many,TRBV7-6,TRBJ1-3,NA,CASSSEGGSSGNTIYF,TGTGCCAGCAGCTCGGAGGGGGGAAGCTCTGGAAACACCATATATTTT
few,TRBV11-2,TRBJ1-1,NA,CASSFWRRGLLGEAFF,TGTGCCAGCAGCTTTTGGAGGCGCGGGCTACTAGGGGAAGCTTTCTTT
few,TRBV19,TRBJ2-2,NA,CASIRTRTENTGELFF,TGTGCCAGTATTAGGACAAGGACGGAGAACACCGGGGAGCTGTTTTTT
few,TRBV20-1,TRBJ2-5,NA,CSASPVTPQYF,TGCAGTGCTAGCCCTGTCACGCCCCAGTACTTC